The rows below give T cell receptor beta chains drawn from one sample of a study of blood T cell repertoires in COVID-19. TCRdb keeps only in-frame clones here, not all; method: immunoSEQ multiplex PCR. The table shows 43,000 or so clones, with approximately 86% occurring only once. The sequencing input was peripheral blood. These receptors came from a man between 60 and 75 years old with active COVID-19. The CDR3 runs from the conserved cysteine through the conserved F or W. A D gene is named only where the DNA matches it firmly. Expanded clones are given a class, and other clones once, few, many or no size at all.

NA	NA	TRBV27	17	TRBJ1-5	TGTGCCAGCAGACCGCTTACAGGTCCTGCCAGCAATCAGCCCCAGCATTTT	CASRPLTGPASNQPQHF
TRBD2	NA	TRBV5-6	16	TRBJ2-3	TGTGCCAGCAGCTTACGAGTAGCGGGGGCCACAGATACGCAGTATTTT	CASSLRVAGATDTQYF
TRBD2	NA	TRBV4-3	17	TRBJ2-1	TGCGCCAGCAGCCAAGGACTAGCGGGGGGAGGAGACAATGAGCAGTTCTTC	CASSQGLAGGGDNEQFF
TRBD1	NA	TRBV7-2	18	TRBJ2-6	TGTGCCAGCATACTAGGGGACAGGGGGCATTCTGGGGCCAACGTCCTGACTTTC	CASILGDRGHSGANVLTF
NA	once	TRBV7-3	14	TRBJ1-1	TGTGCCAGCAGCTTAACGGCTGGAGAGACTGAAGCTTTCTTT	CASSLTAGETEAFF
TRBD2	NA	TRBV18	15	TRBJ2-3	TGTGCCAGCTCTCCCGGGACTAGCGCCACAGATACGCAGTATTTT	CASSPGTSATDTQYF
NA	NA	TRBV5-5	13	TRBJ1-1	TGTGCCAGCAGCTTCTCAAGGGAGACTGAAGCTTTCTTT	CASSFSRETEAFF
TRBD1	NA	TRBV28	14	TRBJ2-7	TGTGCCAGCAGTTTGGGACAGGGGATTATCGAGCAGTACTTC	CASSLGQGIIEQYF
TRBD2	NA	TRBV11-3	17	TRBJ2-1	TGTGCCAGCAGCCCCCAGGGGGGCGGGGGGGCGTACAATGAGCAGTTCTTC	CASSPQGGGGAYNEQFF
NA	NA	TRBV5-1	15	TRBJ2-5	TGCGCCAGCAGTGCGGCAACGAGCTACCAAGAGACCCAGTACTTC	CASSAATSYQETQYF
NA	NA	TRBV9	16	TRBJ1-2	TGTGCCAGCAGCCCTTCCCCCTCTCCAGGAAACTATGGCTACACCTTC	CASSPSPSPGNYGYTF
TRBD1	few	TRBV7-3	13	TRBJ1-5	TGTGCCAGCAGCCGACAGGGGGGTCAGCCCCAGCATTTT	CASSRQGGQPQHF
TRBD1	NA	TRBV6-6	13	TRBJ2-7	TGTGCCAGCACCCAGGGACAGTCCTACGAGCAGTACTTC	CASTQGQSYEQYF
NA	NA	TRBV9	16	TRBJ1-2	TGTGCCAGCAGCGCGGGGGGGAAGGGCGGTAACTATGGCTACACCTTC	CASSAGGKGGNYGYTF
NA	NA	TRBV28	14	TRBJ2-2	TGTGCCAGCGGACAGATTGCGAACACCGGGGAGCTGTTTTTT	CASGQIANTGELFF
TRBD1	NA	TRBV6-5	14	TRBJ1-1	TGTGCCAGCAGCCTCGGGACAGGGCGGACTGAAGCTTTCTTT	CASSLGTGRTEAFF
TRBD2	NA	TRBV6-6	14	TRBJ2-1	TGTGCCAGCAGACTAGCGGGAGACTACAATGAGCAGTTCTTC	CASRLAGDYNEQFF
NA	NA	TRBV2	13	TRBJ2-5	TGTGCCAGCGGGGGACACCTCCAAGAGACCCAGTACTTC	CASGGHLQETQYF
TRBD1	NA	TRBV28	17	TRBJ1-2	TGTGCCAGCAGTTTTCATGGACAGGGAGGGGCTAACTATGGCTACACCTTC	CASSFHGQGGANYGYTF
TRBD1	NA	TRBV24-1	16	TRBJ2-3	TGTGCCACCAGTGAGACGGGACAGGGCCACACAGATACGCAGTATTTT	CATSETGQGHTDTQYF
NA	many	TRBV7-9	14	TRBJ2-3	TGTGCCAGCAGCTTAGACAGGGTAACAGATACGCAGTATTTT	CASSLDRVTDTQYF
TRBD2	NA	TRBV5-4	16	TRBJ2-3	TGTGCCAGCAGCTTGGCGGGTATTGGACTAGCGGGGGGGTTTCATTTT	CASSLAGIGLAGGFHF
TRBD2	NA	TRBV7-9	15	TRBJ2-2	TGTGCCAGCAGCCTTCGGACTAGGCCCACCGGGGAGCTGTTTTTT	CASSLRTRPTGELFF